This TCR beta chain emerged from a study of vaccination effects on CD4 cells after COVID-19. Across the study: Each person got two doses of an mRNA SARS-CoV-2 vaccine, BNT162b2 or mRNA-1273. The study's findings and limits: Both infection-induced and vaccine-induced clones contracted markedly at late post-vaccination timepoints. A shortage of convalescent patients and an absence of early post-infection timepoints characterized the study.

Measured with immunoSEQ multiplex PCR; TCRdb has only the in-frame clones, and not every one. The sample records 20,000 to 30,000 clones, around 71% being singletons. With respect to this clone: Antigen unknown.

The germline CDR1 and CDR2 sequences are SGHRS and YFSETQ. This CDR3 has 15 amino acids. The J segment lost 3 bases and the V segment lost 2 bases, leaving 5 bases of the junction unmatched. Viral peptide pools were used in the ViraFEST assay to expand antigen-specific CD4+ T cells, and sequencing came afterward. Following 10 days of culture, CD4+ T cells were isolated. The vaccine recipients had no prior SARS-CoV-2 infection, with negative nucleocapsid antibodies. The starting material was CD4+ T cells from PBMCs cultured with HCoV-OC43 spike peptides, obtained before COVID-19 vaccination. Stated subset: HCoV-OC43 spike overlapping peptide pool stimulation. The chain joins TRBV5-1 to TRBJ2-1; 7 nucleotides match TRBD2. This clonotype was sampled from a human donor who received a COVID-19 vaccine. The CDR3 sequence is CASSFGLDGYNEQFF. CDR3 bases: TGCGCCAGCAGCTTCGGACTAGACGGCTACAATGAGCAGTTCTTC.